This TCR beta chain was sequenced during a study of siplizumab effects on memory and regulatory T cells. Sequencing used immunoSEQ multiplex PCR; TCRdb keeps in-frame clones, though not all of them. The sample yields 110,000 or so clones, roughly 91% seen once. The TCR sequence derives from a human donor in good health. The specimen sequenced was CD4+ T cells sorted from blood.

The CDR3 DNA is TGTGCCAGTACAGCAGCGGCTGGGCCCCAGCATTTT. Amino acids: CASTAAAGPQHF. This chain joins TRBV6-1 and TRBJ1-5; D is uncertain. The germline V gene has CDR1 MNHNS and CDR2 SASEGT. This CDR3 spans 12 amino acids. The V and J ends lost 9 bases and 9 bases respectively, with 15 bases between them.